The sequence of this T cell receptor (beta chain) was determined in a study of B cell selection in AIRE deficiency. In the case of this clone: Antigen: not known.

Notes on the study in general: With only TCRbeta sequenced, approximately 37% of shared healthy Treg sequences overlapped Tconv. About 28% of healthy-shared Treg sequences were found among patient Tconv cells.

Sorted regulatory T cells were CD4-positive, CD25-high and CD127-low or negative. Using immunoSEQ multiplex PCR, the repertoire was profiled, and TCRdb retains in-frame clones only, with some absent. The table includes about 15,000 clones, roughly 91% detected once. V lost 4 bases and J lost 1, with 5 bases in between. This CDR3 has 11 amino acids. Germline V gene lookup returns CDR1 DFQATT and CDR2 SNEGSKA (reference sequence). This receptor was obtained from a human donor with AIRE deficiency. This sequence joins TRBV20-1 and TRBJ2-7, with D perhaps TRBD2 (5 bases). The sample taken for sequencing was Tregs sorted from PBMCs. The CDR3 protein is CSATGSYEQYF. CDR3 coding DNA: TGCAGTGCTACGGGGTCCTACGAGCAGTACTTC.